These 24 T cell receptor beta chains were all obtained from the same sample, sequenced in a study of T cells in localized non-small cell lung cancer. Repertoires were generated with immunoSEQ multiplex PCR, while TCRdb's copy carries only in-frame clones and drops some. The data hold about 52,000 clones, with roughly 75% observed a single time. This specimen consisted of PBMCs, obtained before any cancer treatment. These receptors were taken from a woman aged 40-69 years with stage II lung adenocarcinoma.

The CDR3 here is CASSLKARRIYGYTF. CDR3 bases: TGTGCCAGCAGCTTAAAGGCCAGACGTATCTATGGCTACACCTTC. The V gene is TRBV13, the J gene TRBJ1-2, with D unresolved. CDR3 length equals 15 residues. Trimming took 2 bases from V and 4 from J, leaving 14 bases between them. Germline loops: CDR1 PRHDT, CDR2 FYEKMQ (reference sequence).

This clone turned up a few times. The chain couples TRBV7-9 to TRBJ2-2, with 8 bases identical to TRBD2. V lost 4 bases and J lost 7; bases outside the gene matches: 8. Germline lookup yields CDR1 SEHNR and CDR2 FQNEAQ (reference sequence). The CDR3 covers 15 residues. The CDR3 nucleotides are TGTGCCAGCAGCTCCCCGGGGGGGCGTGGCGGGGAGCTGTTTTTT. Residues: CASSSPGGRGGELFF.

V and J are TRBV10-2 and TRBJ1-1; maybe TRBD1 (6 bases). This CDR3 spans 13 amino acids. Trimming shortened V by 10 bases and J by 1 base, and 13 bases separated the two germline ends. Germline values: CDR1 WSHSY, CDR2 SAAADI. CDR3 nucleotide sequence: TGCGCCACCCAAGGGGGTGCGAACACTGAAGCTTTCTTT. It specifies CATQGGANTEAFF.

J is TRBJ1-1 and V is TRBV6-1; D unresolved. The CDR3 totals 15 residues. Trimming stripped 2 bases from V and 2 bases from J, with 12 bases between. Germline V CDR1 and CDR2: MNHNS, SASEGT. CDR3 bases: TGTGCCAGCAGTGAAAAGGCTTCGGGTAACACTGAAGCTTTCTTT. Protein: CASSEKASGNTEAFF.

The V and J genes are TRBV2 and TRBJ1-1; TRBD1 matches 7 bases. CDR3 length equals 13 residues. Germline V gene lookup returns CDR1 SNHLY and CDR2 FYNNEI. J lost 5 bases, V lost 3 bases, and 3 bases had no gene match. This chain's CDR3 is CASSDQGGTEAFF. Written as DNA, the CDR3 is TGTGCCAGCAGTGACCAGGGGGGAACTGAAGCTTTCTTT.

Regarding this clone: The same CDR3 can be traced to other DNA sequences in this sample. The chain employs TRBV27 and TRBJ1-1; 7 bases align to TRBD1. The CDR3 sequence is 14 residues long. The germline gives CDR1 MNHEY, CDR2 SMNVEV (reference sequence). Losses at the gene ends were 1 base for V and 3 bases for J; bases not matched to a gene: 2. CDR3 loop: CASSLLTGDTEAFF. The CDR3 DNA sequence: TGTGCCAGCAGTTTATTAACAGGGGACACTGAAGCTTTCTTT.

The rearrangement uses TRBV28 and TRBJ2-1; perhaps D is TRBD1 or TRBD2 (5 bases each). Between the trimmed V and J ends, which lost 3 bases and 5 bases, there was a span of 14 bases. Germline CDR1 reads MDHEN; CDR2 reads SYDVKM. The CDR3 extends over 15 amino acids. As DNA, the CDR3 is TGTGCCAGCAGTTTGTCTGGGGGTTTCCACAATGAGCAGTTCTTC. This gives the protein CASSLSGGFHNEQFF.

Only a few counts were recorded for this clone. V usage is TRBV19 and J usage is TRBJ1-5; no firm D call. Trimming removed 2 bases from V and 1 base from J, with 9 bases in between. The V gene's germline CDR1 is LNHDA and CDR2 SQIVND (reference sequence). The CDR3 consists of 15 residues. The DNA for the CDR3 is TGTGCCAGTAGTATAAAAAGTCTCAGCAATCAGCCCCAGCATTTT. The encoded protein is CASSIKSLSNQPQHF.

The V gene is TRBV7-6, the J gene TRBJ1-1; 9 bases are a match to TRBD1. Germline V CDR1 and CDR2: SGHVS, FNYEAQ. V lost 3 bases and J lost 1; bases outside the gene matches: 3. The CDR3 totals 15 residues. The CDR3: CASSFGTGSNTEAFF. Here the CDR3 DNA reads TGTGCCAGCAGCTTCGGGACAGGGTCGAACACTGAAGCTTTCTTT.

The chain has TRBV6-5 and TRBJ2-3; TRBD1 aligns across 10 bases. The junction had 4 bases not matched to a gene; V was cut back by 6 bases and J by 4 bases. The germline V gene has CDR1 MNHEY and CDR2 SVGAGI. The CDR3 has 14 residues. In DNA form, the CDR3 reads TGTGCCAGCAGACCGGGACAGGGGCCAGATACGCAGTATTTT. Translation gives CASRPGQGPDTQYF.

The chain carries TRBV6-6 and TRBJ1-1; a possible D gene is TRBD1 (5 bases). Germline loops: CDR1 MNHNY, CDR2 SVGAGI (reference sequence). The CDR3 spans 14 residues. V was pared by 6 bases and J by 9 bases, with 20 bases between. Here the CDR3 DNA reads TGTGCCAGCAGGAATCAGGGTAACAATGTAAAAGCTTTCTTT. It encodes CASRNQGNNVKAFF.

CDR3 bases: TGTGCCAGCAGCAGACAGGAGATGGATGAAAAACTGTTTTTT. It yields the protein CASSRQEMDEKLFF. V gene TRBV5-4 combines with J gene TRBJ1-4; D perhaps matches TRBD1 (6 bases). V was pared by 4 bases and J by 6 bases, with 13 bases between. This CDR3 is 14 amino acids long. Per germline, CDR1 SGHNT and CDR2 YYREEE (reference sequence).

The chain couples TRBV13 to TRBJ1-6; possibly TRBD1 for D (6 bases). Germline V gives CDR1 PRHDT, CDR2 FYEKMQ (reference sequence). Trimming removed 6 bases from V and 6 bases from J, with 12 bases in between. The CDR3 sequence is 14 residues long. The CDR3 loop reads CASRRTAGNSPLHF. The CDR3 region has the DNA TGTGCCAGCAGACGGACAGCGGGTAATTCACCCCTCCACTTT.

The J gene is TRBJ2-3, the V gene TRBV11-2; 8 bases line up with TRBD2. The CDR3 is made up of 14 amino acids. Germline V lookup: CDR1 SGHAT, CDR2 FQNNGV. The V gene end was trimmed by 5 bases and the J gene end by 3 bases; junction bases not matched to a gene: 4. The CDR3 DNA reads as TGTGCCAGCAGCCCCGGGGGGGGTACAGATACGCAGTATTTT. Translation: CASSPGGGTDTQYF.

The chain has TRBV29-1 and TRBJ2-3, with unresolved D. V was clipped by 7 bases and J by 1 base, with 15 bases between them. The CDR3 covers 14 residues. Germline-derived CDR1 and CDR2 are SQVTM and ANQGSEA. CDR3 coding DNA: TGCAGCGCCTGCCTTGGGTTCCGCACAGATACGCAGTATTTT. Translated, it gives CSACLGFRTDTQYF.

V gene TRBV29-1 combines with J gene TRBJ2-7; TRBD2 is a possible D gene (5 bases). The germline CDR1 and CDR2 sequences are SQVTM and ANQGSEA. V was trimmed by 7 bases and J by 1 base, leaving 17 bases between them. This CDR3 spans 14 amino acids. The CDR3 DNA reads TGCAGCGCATTGTTCCCGCGGGCGTCCTACGAGCAGTACTTC. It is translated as CSALFPRASYEQYF.

The CDR3 bases are TGCGCCAGCTTGAGCAGGGAGAATGGCTACACCTTC. Translated, it gives CASLSRENGYTF. The chain uses TRBV10-2 and TRBJ1-2; weak D call: TRBD1 (5 bases). The CDR3 totals 12 residues. Germline-derived CDR1 and CDR2 are WSHSY and SAAADI. Trimming took 8 bases from V and 6 from J, leaving 13 bases between them.

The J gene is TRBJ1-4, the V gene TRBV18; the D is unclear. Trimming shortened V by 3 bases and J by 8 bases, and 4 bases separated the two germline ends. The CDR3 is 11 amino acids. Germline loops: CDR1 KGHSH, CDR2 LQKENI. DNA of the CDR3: TGTGCCAGCTCACCGGGGGAAAAACTGTTTTTT. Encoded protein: CASSPGEKLFF.

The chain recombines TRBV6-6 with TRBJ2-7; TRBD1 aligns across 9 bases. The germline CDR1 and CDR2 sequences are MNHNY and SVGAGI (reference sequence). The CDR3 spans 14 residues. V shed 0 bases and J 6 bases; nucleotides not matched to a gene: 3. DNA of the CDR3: TGTGCCAGCAGTTACTCGGACAGGGGCAGCGAGCAGTACTTC. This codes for CASSYSDRGSEQYF.

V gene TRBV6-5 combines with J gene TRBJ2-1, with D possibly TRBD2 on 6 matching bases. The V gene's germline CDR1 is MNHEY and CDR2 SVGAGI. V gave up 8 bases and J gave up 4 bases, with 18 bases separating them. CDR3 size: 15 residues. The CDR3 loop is CASSTVGAGYNEQFF. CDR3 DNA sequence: TGTGCCAGCTCTACCGTTGGGGCGGGGTACAATGAGCAGTTCTTC.

DNA for the CDR3: TGTGCCAGCAGCCTCGGAGGGCTAGCGGATTTCACAGATACGCAGTATTTT. Its translation: CASSLGGLADFTDTQYF. V and J are TRBV5-5 and TRBJ2-3, with 7 nucleotides matching TRBD2. Germline lookup yields CDR1 SGHKS and CDR2 YYEKEE (reference sequence). The V segment lost 4 bases and the J segment 2 bases; nucleotides outside the gene matches: 13. The CDR3 extends over 17 amino acids.

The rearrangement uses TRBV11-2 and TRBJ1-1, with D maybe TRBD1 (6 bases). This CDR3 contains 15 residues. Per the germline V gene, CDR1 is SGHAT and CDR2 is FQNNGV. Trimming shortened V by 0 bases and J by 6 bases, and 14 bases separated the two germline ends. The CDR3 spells CASSLDRGTFAEAFF. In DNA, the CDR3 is TGTGCCAGCAGCTTAGATAGGGGGACGTTCGCTGAAGCTTTCTTT.

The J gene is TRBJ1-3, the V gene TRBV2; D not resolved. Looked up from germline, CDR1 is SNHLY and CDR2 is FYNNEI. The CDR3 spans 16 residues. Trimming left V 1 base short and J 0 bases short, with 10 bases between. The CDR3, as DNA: TGTGCCAGCAGTGAAGGCAGAGGGATCTCTGGAAACACCATATATTTT. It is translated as CASSEGRGISGNTIYF.

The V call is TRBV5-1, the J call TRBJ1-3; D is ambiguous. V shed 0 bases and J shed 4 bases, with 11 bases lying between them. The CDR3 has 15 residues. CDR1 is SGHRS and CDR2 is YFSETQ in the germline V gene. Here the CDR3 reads CASSLDAAVGNTIYF. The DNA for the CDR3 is TGCGCCAGCAGCTTGGATGCGGCGGTGGGAAACACCATATATTTT.